The present entry profiles one T cell receptor beta chain with its context. This clonotype was detected ten times or more. What this receptor recognizes is not known. No per-base quality is available; no much larger clone lies one base away. V is clipped by 0 bases and J by 3 bases, and the sequence between their germline boundaries is 14 bases long. CDR1 and CDR2, looked up from the germline V gene, are SGHTA and FQGTGA. From its cysteine to its phenylalanine, the CDR3 spans 16 amino acids. The only DNA kept is the CDR3, 48 bases in frame from the first base. This sample was included in a study. Instrument on record: Illumina MiSeq. Through fastp at Q25 and MiXCR, TCRdb rebuilt clones from the public reads, retaining in-frame beta chains. Merged by CDR3 protein, the rows form single entries marked with the most common genes and DNA. Recorded for this sample are 3,500 to 5,500 distinct CDR3 sequences; over 7.5% of them occurred a single time. The ten top clones hold approximately 31% of the sample.

The TCR comes from a human donor with rheumatoid arthritis. This sequence uses TRBV7-3 and TRBJ1-2; D gene: possibly TRBD1, on 5 matching bases. The source material was CD4+ T cells from peripheral blood. The nucleotides read TGTGCCAGCAGCTTAACGGGCACAGGAGCCCACTATGGCTACACCTTC. It translates to CASSLTGTGAHYGYTF. Joined to the reference TRBV7-3 and TRBJ1-2 proteins, this CDR3 gives the full variable domain: GAGVSQTPSNKVTEKGKYVELRCDPISGHTALYWYRQSLGQGPEFLIYFQGTGAADDSGLPNDRFFAVRPEGSVSTLKIQRTERGDSAVYLCASSLTGTGAHYGYTFGSGTRLTVV.